The sequence of this T cell receptor beta chain was determined in a study of cytomegalovirus exposure and HLA in healthy donors. Findings and limits, study-wide: In a later analysis, DRB1 alleles had the most associated TCRs; HLA-C alleles the fewest. Cytomegalovirus-associated TCR beta chains were listed, numbering 150 to 200. Some V segments, TRBV6-2 and TRBV6-3 among them, were indistinguishable and were therefore excluded.

On this clone itself: Its antigen is unidentified.

Germline-derived CDR1 and CDR2 are SEHNR and FQNEAQ (reference sequence). V was shortened by 2 bases and J by 7 bases, with 8 bases between the two germline ends. CDR3 length: 13 amino acids. The primer mix had 60 Vbeta and 13 Jbeta primers. The authors' processing: Later analysis identified 65 million to 80 million unique TCR beta chains, about 10 million shared. TCRdb keeps only in-frame clones here, not all; method: immunoSEQ multiplex PCR. The V and J calls and clone size are taken from that table; D and trimming were inferred from the DNA. The sample consists of 110,000 to 150,000 clones, around 78% of them appearing once.

The TCR was taken from a woman aged 18 to 35 in good health and CMV-seropositive. Material: PBMCs. This chain connects TRBV7-9 to TRBJ1-4; D might be TRBD1 (5 bases). The CDR3 coding sequence is TGTGCCAGCAGCTTACCCACAGGTGAAAAACTGTTTTTT. This gives the protein CASSLPTGEKLFF.